Described below is a single TCR beta chain sequence and its context. As yet, its antigen is unknown. These data originate in a study of Graves' ophthalmopathy and Graves' hyperthyroidism. General study results and limits: The model predicted ophthalmopathy progression with roughly 71% sensitivity and approximately 72% specificity. In separating ophthalmopathy from stable hyperthyroidism, a 13-signature model achieved less than 90% sensitivity and 81.08% specificity.

From RNA, the CDR3 regions of TCR beta chains were amplified and sequenced. Second-round multiplex PCR came after first-round RT-PCR with HTBI primers. TCRdb itself ran the multiplex PCR reads through MiXCR, one entry per CDR3 protein. The sample has about 400,000 distinct CDR3 sequences, around 18% seen once. Serum thyroxine and TRAb, along with clinical symptoms, thyroid ultrasound and orbital computed tomography, were what diagnosis relied on. The PBMCs were taken from around 9.1 ml of fresh peripheral blood. Germline V gene lookup returns CDR1 DFQATT and CDR2 SNEGSKA (reference sequence). V was shortened by 6 bases and J by 2 bases, with 14 bases between the two germline ends. CDR3 length: 13 amino acids.

The chain is built from TRBV20-1 and TRBJ2-7, with TRBD2 as a possible D gene (6 bases). The receptor was derived from a woman under 30 with Graves' ophthalmopathy. Sequenced input: peripheral blood. CDR3 region: CSAAGGAAYEQYF. The CDR3 DNA follows: TGCAGTGCCGCCGGGGGAGCTGCCTACGAGCAGTACTTC.